This note documents a single T cell receptor beta chain sequence. This entry comes from a study of shared clonotypes between healthy human individuals. The V gene's germline CDR1 is MDHEN and CDR2 SYDVKM. V lost 6 bases, J lost 8 bases, and 16 bases lay in between. This CDR3 region has 13 residues. TCRdb keeps only in-frame clones here, not all; method: immunoSEQ multiplex PCR. The table lists approximately 740,000 clones, approximately 79% of them singletons. The clonotype originates from a woman younger than 45 in good health. The V call is TRBV28, the J call TRBJ1-2; D is perhaps TRBD1 (6 bases). The sequencing sample was made of memory CD4+ T cells sorted from blood. As to subset: CD45RA-negative fraction. The CDR3 here is CASSVGTYAGYTF. The CDR3, as DNA: TGTGCCAGCAGCGTCGGGACATATGCCGGCTACACCTTC.